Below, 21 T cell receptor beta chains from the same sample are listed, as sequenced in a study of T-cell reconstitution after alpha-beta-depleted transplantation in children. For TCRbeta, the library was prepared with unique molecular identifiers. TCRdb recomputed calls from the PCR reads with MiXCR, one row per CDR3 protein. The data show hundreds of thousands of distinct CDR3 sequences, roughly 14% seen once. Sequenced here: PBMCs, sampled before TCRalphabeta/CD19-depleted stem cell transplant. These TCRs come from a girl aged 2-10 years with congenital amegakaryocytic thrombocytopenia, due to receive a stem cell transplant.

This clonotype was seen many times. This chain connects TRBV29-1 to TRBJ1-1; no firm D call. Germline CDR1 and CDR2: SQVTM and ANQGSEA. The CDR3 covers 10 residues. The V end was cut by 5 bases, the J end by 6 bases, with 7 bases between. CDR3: CSVWRAEAFF. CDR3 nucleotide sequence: TGCAGCGTTTGGAGAGCTGAAGCTTTCTTT. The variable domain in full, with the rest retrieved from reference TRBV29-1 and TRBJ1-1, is SAVISQKPSRDICQRGTSLTIQCQVDSQVTMMFWYRQQPGQSLTLIATANQGSEATYESGFVIDKFPISRPNLTFSTLTVSNMSPEDSSIYLCSVWRAEAFFGQGTRLTVV.

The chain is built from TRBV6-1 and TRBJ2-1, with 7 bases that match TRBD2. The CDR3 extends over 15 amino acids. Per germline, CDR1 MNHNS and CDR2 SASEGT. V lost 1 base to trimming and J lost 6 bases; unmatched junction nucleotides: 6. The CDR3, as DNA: TGTGCCAGCAGTGAAGGGGGGGGTTTCTCCAATGAGCAGTTCTTC. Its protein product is CASSEGGGFSNEQFF.

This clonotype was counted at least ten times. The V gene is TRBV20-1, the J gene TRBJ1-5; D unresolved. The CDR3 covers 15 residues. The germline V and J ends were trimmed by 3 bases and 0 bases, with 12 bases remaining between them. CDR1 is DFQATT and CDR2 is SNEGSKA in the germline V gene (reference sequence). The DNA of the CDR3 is TGCAGTGCTAGCTCGGGGTTCTATAGCAATCAGCCCCAGCATTTT. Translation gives CSASSGFYSNQPQHF.

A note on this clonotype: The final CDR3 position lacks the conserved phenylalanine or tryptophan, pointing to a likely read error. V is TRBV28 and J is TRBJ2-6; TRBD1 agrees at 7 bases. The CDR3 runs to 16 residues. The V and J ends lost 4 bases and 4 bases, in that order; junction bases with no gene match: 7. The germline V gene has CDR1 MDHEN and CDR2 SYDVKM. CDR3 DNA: TGTGCCAGCAGTTATCGACAGGGCTCCGGGGCCAACGTCCTGACTTCC. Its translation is CASSYRQGSGANVLTS.

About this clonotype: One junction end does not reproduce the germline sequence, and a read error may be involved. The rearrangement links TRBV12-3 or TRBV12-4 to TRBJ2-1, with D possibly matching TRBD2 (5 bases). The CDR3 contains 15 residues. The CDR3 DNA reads TGTGCCAGCAATCCCTTCGGGGTTAACTACAATGAGCCGTTCTTC. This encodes CASNPFGVNYNEPFF.

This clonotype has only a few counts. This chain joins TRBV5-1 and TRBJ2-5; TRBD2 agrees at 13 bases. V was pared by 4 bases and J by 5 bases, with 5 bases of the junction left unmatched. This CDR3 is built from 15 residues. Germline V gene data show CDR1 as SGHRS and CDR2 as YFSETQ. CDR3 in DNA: TGCGCCAGCAGCCCCGGGACTAGCGGGATTGAGACCCAGTACTTC. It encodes CASSPGTSGIETQYF.

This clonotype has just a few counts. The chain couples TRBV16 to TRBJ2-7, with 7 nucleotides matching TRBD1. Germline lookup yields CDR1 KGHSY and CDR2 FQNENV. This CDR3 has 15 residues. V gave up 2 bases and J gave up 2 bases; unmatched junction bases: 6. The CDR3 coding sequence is TGTGCCAGCAGCCAACATGACAGGGTCCCCTACGAGCAGTACTTC. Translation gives CASSQHDRVPYEQYF. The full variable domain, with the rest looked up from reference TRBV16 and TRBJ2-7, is GEEVAQTPKHLVRGEGQKAKLYCAPIKGHSYVFWYQQVLKNEFKFLISFQNENVFDETGMPKERFSAKCLPNSPCSLEIQATKLEDSAVYFCASSQHDRVPYEQYFGPGTRLTVT.

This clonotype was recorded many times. The CDR3 nucleotides read TGCAGTGTTAAAGGGGACAATGAGCAGTTCTTC. Translation: CSVKGDNEQFF. The V call is TRBV20-1, the J call TRBJ2-1; possible D gene TRBD1, 5 bases. The ends were cut back, 7 bases at V and 5 bases at J, with 9 bases in the middle. The germline V gene encodes CDR1 DFQATT and CDR2 SNEGSKA (reference sequence). The CDR3 runs 11 residues.

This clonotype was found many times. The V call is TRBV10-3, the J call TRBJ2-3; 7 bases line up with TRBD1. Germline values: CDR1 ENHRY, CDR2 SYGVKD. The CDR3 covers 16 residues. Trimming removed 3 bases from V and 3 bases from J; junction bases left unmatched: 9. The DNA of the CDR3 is TGTGCCATCAGTGAACCCGACAGGGATGTTACAGATACGCAGTATTTT. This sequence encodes CAISEPDRDVTDTQYF.

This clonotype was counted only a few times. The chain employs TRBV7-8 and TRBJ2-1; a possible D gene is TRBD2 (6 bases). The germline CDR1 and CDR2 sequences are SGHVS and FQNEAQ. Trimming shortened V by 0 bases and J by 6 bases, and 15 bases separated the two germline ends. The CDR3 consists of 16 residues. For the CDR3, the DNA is TGTGCCAGCAGCTTAGCGTCCGCGGGGAGTCGCAATGAGCAGTTCTTC. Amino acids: CASSLASAGSRNEQFF.

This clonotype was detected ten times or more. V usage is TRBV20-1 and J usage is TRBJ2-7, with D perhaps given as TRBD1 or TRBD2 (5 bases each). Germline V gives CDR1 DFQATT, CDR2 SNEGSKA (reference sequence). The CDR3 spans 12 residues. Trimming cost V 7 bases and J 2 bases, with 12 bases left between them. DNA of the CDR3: TGCAGTGTTCGGGGACGGCCCTACGAGCAGTACTTC. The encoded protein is CSVRGRPYEQYF.

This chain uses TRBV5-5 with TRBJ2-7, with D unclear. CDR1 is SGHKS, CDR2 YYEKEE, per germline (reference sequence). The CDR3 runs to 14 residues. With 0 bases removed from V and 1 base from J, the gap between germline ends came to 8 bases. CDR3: CASSLGTESYEQYF. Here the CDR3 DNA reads TGTGCCAGCAGCTTGGGGACGGAATCCTACGAGCAGTACTTC.

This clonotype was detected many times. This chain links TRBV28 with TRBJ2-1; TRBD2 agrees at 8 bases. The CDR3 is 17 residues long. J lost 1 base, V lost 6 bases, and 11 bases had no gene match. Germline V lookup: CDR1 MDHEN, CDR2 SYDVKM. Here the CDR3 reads CASRSYSGVGSYNEQFF. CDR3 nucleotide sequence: TGTGCCAGCAGGAGCTATAGCGGGGTGGGTTCCTACAATGAGCAGTTCTTC.

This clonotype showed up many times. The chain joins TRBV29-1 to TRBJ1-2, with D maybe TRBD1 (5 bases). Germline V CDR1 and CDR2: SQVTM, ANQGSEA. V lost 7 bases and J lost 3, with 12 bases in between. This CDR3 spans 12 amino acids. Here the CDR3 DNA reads TGCAGCGCCCCGGGACCGTACTATGGCTACACCTTC. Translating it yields CSAPGPYYGYTF.

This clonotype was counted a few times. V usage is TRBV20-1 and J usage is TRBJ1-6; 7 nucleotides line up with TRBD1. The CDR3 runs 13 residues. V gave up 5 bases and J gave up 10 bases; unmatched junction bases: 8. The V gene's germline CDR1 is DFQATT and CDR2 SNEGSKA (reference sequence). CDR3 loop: CSAPGQSGSPLHF. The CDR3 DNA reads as TGCAGTGCTCCGGGACAGAGCGGATCACCCCTCCACTTT.

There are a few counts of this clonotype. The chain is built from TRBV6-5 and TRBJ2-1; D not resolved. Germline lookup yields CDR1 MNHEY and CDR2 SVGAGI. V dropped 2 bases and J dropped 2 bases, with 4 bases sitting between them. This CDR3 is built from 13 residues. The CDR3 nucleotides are TGTGCCAGCAGTTACGGGCCCTACAATGAGCAGTTCTTC. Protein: CASSYGPYNEQFF.

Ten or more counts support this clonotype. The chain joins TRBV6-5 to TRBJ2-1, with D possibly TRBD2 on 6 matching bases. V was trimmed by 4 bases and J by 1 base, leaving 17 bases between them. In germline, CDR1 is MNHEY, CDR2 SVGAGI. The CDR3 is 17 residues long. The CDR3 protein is CASSSYLGTPSYNEQFF. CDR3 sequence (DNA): TGTGCCAGCAGTTCCTACCTCGGGACTCCTTCCTACAATGAGCAGTTCTTC.

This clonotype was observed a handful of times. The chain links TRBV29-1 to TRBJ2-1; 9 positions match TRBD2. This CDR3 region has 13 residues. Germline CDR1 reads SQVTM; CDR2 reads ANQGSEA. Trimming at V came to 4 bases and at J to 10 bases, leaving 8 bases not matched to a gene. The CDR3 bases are TGCAGCGTTGGGACTAGCGCACCGGCAGAGCAGTTCTTC. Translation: CSVGTSAPAEQFF.

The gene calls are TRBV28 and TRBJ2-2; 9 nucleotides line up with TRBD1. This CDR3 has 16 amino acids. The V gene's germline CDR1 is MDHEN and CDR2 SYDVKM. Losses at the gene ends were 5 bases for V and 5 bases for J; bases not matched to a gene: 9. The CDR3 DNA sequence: TGTGCCAGCAGTCCAGCGGGGACAGGGCGGACCGGGGAGCTGTTTTTT. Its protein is CASSPAGTGRTGELFF.

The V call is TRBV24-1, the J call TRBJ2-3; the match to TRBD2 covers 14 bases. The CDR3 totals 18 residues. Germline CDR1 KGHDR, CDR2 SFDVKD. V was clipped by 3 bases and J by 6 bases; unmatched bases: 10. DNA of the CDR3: TGTGCCACCAGTGATCCGACGGGACTAGCGGGAGAGGGCGATACGCAGTATTTT. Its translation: CATSDPTGLAGEGDTQYF.

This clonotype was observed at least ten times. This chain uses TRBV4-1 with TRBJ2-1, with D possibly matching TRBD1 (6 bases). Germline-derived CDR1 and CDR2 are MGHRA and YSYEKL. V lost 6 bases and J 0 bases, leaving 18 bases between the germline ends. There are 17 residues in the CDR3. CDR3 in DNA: TGCGCCAGCAGGCCAACGGGTGCAGGGGACTCCTACAATGAGCAGTTCTTC. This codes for CASRPTGAGDSYNEQFF.